A selection of T cell receptor beta chains follows, all from one sample in a study of blood T cell repertoires in COVID-19. Only in-frame clones appear in the TCRdb table, and some are missing; sequencing was by immunoSEQ multiplex PCR. Of a few hundred thousand clones in the sample, approximately 83% were seen once. The specimen was peripheral blood. These receptors all stem from a woman aged 70-85 years with acute or convalescent COVID-19. The CDR3 runs from the conserved cysteine through the conserved F or W. Fields, in order: V gene, clone size, D gene, CDR3 length, J gene, CDR3 DNA, CDR3 protein. A D gene is named only where the DNA matches it firmly. Clone size is not always given. Where it is, it says once, few, many or a class for expanded clones.

V gene: TRBV30
clone size: NA
D gene: TRBD1
CDR3 length: 11
J gene: TRBJ1-1
CDR3 DNA: TGTGCCTGGAGGACAGGGTTTGAAGCTTTCTTT
CDR3 protein: CAWRTGFEAFF

V gene: TRBV4-1
clone size: NA
D gene: TRBD2
CDR3 length: 14
J gene: TRBJ2-4
CDR3 DNA: TGCGCCAGCAGCCAAGACTTCGCCGGGGGGATTCAGTACTTC
CDR3 protein: CASSQDFAGGIQYF

V gene: TRBV15
clone size: NA
D gene: TRBD1
CDR3 length: 15
J gene: TRBJ1-1
CDR3 DNA: TGTGCCACCGTGACAGGGTCTGGCATGAACACTGAAGCTTTCTTT
CDR3 protein: CATVTGSGMNTEAFF

V gene: TRBV2
clone size: NA
D gene: TRBD1
CDR3 length: 17
J gene: TRBJ2-1
CDR3 DNA: TGTGCCAGCAGTGGAGTTAGAGGACAGGGGGACCACAATGAGCAGTTCTTC
CDR3 protein: CASSGVRGQGDHNEQFF

V gene: TRBV10-3
clone size: NA
D gene: TRBD1
CDR3 length: 14
J gene: TRBJ2-2
CDR3 DNA: TGTGCCATAACCGGGACAGGGAACACCGGGGAGCTGTTTTTT
CDR3 protein: CAITGTGNTGELFF

V gene: TRBV11-3
clone size: NA
D gene: NA
CDR3 length: 14
J gene: TRBJ2-7
CDR3 DNA: TGTGCCAGCAGCTTAGAGGGCAGGGCCTACGAGCAGTACTTC
CDR3 protein: CASSLEGRAYEQYF

V gene: TRBV29-1
clone size: NA
D gene: NA
CDR3 length: 12
J gene: TRBJ2-1
CDR3 DNA: TGCAGCGTAACCCAAACAGTCAATGAGCAGTTCTTC
CDR3 protein: CSVTQTVNEQFF

V gene: TRBV6-5
clone size: NA
D gene: NA
CDR3 length: 12
J gene: TRBJ1-2
CDR3 DNA: TGTGCCAGCAGTCCCGGGGGGTATGGCTACACCTTC
CDR3 protein: CASSPGGYGYTF

V gene: TRBV7-8
clone size: NA
D gene: TRBD1
CDR3 length: 16
J gene: TRBJ2-3
CDR3 DNA: TGTGCCAGCACCCGGCGGGACAGGGGGAGCACAGATACGCAGTATTTT
CDR3 protein: CASTRRDRGSTDTQYF

V gene: TRBV12-3/TRBV12-4
clone size: NA
D gene: NA
CDR3 length: 13
J gene: TRBJ1-2
CDR3 DNA: TGTGCCAGCAGGAACCCGGGGGGGGATGGCTACACCTTC
CDR3 protein: CASRNPGGDGYTF

V gene: TRBV5-6
clone size: NA
D gene: NA
CDR3 length: 15
J gene: TRBJ2-1
CDR3 DNA: TGTGCCAGCAGCTCCCCCTTGAGGGCCTACAATGAGCAGTTCTTC
CDR3 protein: CASSSPLRAYNEQFF

V gene: TRBV5-5
clone size: NA
D gene: TRBD1
CDR3 length: 14
J gene: TRBJ1-2
CDR3 DNA: TGTGCCAGCAGCTTGGTGGGACAGCGGAGTGGCTACACCTTC
CDR3 protein: CASSLVGQRSGYTF

V gene: TRBV11-2
clone size: NA
D gene: NA
CDR3 length: 13
J gene: TRBJ1-1
CDR3 DNA: TGTGCCAGCAGCTTAGGGGCGATCACTGAAGCTTTCTTT
CDR3 protein: CASSLGAITEAFF

V gene: TRBV2
clone size: NA
D gene: TRBD1
CDR3 length: 14
J gene: TRBJ1-2
CDR3 DNA: TGTGCCAGCAGCCACACCGGGACAGGGTTAGGCTACACCTTC
CDR3 protein: CASSHTGTGLGYTF

V gene: TRBV5-1
clone size: NA
D gene: NA
CDR3 length: 14
J gene: TRBJ1-2
CDR3 DNA: TGCGCCAGCAGCTTGTTCGAAGGGGCCTATGGCTACACCTTC
CDR3 protein: CASSLFEGAYGYTF

V gene: TRBV5-5
clone size: NA
D gene: NA
CDR3 length: 16
J gene: TRBJ2-1
CDR3 DNA: TGTGCCAGCAGCTTGAGCGGTCAGACCTCCTACAATGAGCAGTTCTTC
CDR3 protein: CASSLSGQTSYNEQFF

V gene: TRBV6-5
clone size: NA
D gene: NA
CDR3 length: 11
J gene: TRBJ2-7
CDR3 DNA: TGTGCCACCCAGCGAGGTTACGAGCAGTACTTC
CDR3 protein: CATQRGYEQYF

V gene: TRBV5-1
clone size: few
D gene: NA
CDR3 length: 15
J gene: TRBJ2-1
CDR3 DNA: TGCGCCAGCAGCTTGGAGGCGGGAAACTACAATGAGCAGTTCTTC
CDR3 protein: CASSLEAGNYNEQFF

V gene: TRBV2
clone size: NA
D gene: NA
CDR3 length: 13
J gene: TRBJ1-5
CDR3 DNA: TGTGCCAGCAGGGGCGACACAGGGTGGCCCCAGCATTTT
CDR3 protein: CASRGDTGWPQHF

V gene: TRBV18
clone size: NA
D gene: TRBD2
CDR3 length: 14
J gene: TRBJ2-1
CDR3 DNA: TGTGCCAGCTCACCCCTAGCGGCTTACAATGAGCAGTTCTTC
CDR3 protein: CASSPLAAYNEQFF

V gene: TRBV12-3/TRBV12-4
clone size: few
D gene: NA
CDR3 length: 12
J gene: TRBJ1-5
CDR3 DNA: TGTGCCAGCAGCTATAGCAATCAGCCCCAGCATTTT
CDR3 protein: CASSYSNQPQHF

V gene: TRBV18
clone size: NA
D gene: NA
CDR3 length: 12
J gene: TRBJ1-2
CDR3 DNA: TGTGCCAGCTCGTCCAGTCTCTATGGCTACACCTTC
CDR3 protein: CASSSSLYGYTF

V gene: TRBV10-3
clone size: NA
D gene: TRBD1
CDR3 length: 14
J gene: TRBJ2-5
CDR3 DNA: TGTGCCATCAGTCCCGGGACAGGGCGACAGACCCAGTACTTC
CDR3 protein: CAISPGTGRQTQYF

V gene: TRBV6-5
clone size: NA
D gene: TRBD1
CDR3 length: 14
J gene: TRBJ1-2
CDR3 DNA: TGTGCCAGCAGACCTGGGACAGGGCCTTATGGCTACACCTTC
CDR3 protein: CASRPGTGPYGYTF

V gene: TRBV5-8
clone size: NA
D gene: NA
CDR3 length: 13
J gene: TRBJ2-1
CDR3 DNA: TGTGCCAGCAGGCGAGAGCTTTACAATGAGCAGTTCTTC
CDR3 protein: CASRRELYNEQFF

V gene: TRBV7-2
clone size: NA
D gene: NA
CDR3 length: 13
J gene: TRBJ2-1
CDR3 DNA: TGTGCCAGCAGCCGGTCTAGCGTGAATGAGCAGTTCTTC
CDR3 protein: CASSRSSVNEQFF

V gene: TRBV30
clone size: NA
D gene: TRBD1
CDR3 length: 14
J gene: TRBJ2-7
CDR3 DNA: TGTGCCTGGAGGCAACCTGGGACAGGGGGCGAGCAGTACTTC
CDR3 protein: CAWRQPGTGGEQYF

V gene: TRBV13
clone size: NA
D gene: TRBD1
CDR3 length: 16
J gene: TRBJ1-1
CDR3 DNA: TGTGCCAGCAGCTACCGGGACAGGGTAACGAGCACTGAAGCTTTCTTT
CDR3 protein: CASSYRDRVTSTEAFF

V gene: TRBV30
clone size: NA
D gene: NA
CDR3 length: 15
J gene: TRBJ1-5
CDR3 DNA: TGTGCCTGGAGATCAGGGGTGTCGAGCAATCAGCCCCAGCATTTT
CDR3 protein: CAWRSGVSSNQPQHF

V gene: TRBV2
clone size: NA
D gene: TRBD1
CDR3 length: 13
J gene: TRBJ1-6
CDR3 DNA: TGTGCCACTGGCGGGACAGAAGGTTCACCCCTCCACTTT
CDR3 protein: CATGGTEGSPLHF

V gene: TRBV21-1
clone size: NA
D gene: NA
CDR3 length: 16
J gene: TRBJ1-5
CDR3 DNA: TGTGCCAGCAGCAAACAGGATGCCGTGAGCAATCAGCCCCAGCATTTT
CDR3 protein: CASSKQDAVSNQPQHF

V gene: TRBV9
clone size: NA
D gene: NA
CDR3 length: 11
J gene: TRBJ2-5
CDR3 DNA: TGTGCCAGCAGCCTCGGGGAGACCCAGTACTTC
CDR3 protein: CASSLGETQYF

V gene: TRBV7-5
clone size: NA
D gene: NA
CDR3 length: 14
J gene: TRBJ2-1
CDR3 DNA: TGTGTCAGAAGCTTATCCAACGGGGGGTTTGAGCAGTTCTTC
CDR3 protein: CVRSLSNGGFEQFF

V gene: TRBV9
clone size: NA
D gene: NA
CDR3 length: 15
J gene: TRBJ2-1
CDR3 DNA: TGTGCCAGCAGCACTCAGGGGAGCTCCTACAATGAGCAGTTCTTC
CDR3 protein: CASSTQGSSYNEQFF

V gene: TRBV27
clone size: NA
D gene: NA
CDR3 length: 14
J gene: TRBJ1-2
CDR3 DNA: TGTGCCAGCAGTTTCAGGGGAACTAACTATGGCTACACCTTC
CDR3 protein: CASSFRGTNYGYTF